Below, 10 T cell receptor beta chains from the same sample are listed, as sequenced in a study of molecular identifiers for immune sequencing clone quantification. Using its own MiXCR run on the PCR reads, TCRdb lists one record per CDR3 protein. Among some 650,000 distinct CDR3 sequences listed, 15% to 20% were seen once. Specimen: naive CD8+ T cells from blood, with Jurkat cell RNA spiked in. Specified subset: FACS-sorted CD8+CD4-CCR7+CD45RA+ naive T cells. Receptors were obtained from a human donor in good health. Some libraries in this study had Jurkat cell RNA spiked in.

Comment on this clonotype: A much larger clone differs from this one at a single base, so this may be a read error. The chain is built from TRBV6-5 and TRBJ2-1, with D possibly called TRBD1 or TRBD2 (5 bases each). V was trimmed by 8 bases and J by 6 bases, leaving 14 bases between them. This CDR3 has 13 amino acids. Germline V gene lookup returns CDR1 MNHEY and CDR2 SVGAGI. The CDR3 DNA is TGTGCCAGCCCTGACGGGGCCACCAATGAGCAGTTCTTC. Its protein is CASPDGATNEQFF.

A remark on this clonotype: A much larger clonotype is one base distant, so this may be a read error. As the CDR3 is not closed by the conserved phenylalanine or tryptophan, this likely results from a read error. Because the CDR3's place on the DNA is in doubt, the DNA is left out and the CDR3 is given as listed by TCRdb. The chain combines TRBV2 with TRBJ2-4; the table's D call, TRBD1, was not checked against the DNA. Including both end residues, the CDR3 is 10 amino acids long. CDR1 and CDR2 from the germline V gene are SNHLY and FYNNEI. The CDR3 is CASRNRGLYL.

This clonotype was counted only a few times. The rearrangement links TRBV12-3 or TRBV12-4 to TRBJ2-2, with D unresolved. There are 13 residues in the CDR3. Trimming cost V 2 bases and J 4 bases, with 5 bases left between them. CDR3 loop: CASSLFLTGELFF. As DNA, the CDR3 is TGTGCCAGCAGTTTATTTCTCACCGGGGAGCTGTTTTTT.

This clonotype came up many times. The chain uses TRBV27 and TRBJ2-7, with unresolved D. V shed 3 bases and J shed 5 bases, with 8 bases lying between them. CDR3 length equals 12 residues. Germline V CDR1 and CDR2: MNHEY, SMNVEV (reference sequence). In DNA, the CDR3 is TGTGCCAGCAGTTTCTGGGGTAACGAGCAGTACTTC. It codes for CASSFWGNEQYF.

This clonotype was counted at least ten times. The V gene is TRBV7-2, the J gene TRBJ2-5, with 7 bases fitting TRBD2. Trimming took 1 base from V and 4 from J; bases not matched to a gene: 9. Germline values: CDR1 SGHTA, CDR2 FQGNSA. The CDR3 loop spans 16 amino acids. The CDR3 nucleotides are TGTGCCAGCAGCTTAGATCGAGCGGGGTGGGGAGAGACCCAGTACTTC. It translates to CASSLDRAGWGETQYF.

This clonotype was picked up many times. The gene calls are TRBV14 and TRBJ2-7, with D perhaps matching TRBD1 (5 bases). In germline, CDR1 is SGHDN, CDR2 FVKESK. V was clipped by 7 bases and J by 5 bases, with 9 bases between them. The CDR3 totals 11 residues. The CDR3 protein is CASKQGHEQYF. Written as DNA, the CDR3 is TGTGCCAGCAAGCAGGGCCACGAGCAGTACTTC.

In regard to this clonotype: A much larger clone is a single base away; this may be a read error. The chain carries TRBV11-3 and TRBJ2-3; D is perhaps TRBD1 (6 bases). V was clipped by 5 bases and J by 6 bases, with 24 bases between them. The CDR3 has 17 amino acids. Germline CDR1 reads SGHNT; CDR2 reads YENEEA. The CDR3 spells CASSPGEGEDESDTQYF. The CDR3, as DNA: TGTGCCAGCAGCCCAGGGGAAGGAGAAGACGAAAGTGATACGCAGTATTTT.

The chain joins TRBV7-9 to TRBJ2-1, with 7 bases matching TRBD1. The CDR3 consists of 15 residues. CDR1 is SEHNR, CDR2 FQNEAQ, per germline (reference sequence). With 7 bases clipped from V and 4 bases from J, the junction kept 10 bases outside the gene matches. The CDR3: CASTRTGDMYNEQFF. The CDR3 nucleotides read TGTGCCAGCACCAGGACAGGTGATATGTACAATGAGCAGTTCTTC.

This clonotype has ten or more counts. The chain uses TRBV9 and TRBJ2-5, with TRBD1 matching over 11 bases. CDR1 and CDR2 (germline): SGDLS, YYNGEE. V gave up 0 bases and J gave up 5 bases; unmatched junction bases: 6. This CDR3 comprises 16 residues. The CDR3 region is CASSVGGQGAGETQYF. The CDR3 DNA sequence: TGTGCCAGCAGCGTAGGAGGACAGGGGGCGGGTGAGACCCAGTACTTC.

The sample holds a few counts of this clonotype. The CDR3 DNA reads as TGTGCCAGCAGCCCAAGCGGGGGGGAAGAGACCCAGTACTTC. As protein: CASSPSGGEETQYF. This sequence joins TRBV9 and TRBJ2-5; 10 nucleotides agree with TRBD2. The CDR3 extends over 14 amino acids. Germline assignment: CDR1 SGDLS and CDR2 YYNGEE. V trimming: 4 bases; J trimming: 3 bases; junction bases outside the gene matches: 3. Combining the CDR3 with reference TRBV9 and TRBJ2-5 gives the whole variable domain DSGVTQTPKHLITATGQRVTLRCSPRSGDLSVYWYQQSLDQGLQFLIQYYNGEERAKGNILERFSAQQFPDLHSELNLSSLELGDSALYFCASSPSGGEETQYFGPGTRLLVL.